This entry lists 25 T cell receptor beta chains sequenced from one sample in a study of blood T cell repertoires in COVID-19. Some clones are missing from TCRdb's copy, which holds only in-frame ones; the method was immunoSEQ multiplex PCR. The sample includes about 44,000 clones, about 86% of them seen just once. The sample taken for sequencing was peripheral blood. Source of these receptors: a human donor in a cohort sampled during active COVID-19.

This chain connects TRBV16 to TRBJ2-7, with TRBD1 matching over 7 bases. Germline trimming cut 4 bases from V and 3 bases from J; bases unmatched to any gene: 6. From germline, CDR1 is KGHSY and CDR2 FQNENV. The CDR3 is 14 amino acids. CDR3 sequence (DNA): TGTGCCAGCAGCCTACGACAGGGAGACTACGAGCAGTACTTC. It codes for CASSLRQGDYEQYF.

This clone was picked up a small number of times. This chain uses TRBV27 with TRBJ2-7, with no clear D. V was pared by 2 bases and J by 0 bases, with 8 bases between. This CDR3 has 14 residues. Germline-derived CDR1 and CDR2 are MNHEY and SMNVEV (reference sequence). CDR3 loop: CASSLVPDSYEQYF. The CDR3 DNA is TGTGCCAGCAGTTTAGTTCCAGACTCCTACGAGCAGTACTTC.

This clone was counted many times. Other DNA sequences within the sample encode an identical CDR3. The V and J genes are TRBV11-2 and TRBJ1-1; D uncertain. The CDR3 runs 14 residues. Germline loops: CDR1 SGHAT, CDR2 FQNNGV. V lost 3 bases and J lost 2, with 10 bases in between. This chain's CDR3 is CASSLAGANTEAFF. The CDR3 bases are TGTGCCAGCAGCTTGGCGGGAGCCAACACTGAAGCTTTCTTT. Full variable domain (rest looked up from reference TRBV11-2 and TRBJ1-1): EAGVAQSPRYKIIEKRQSVAFWCNPISGHATLYWYQQILGQGPKLLIQFQNNGVVDDSQLPKDRFSAERLKGVDSTLKIQPAKLEDSAVYLCASSLAGANTEAFFGQGTRLTVV.

The CDR3 loop is CASSGQGNQPQHF. The DNA for the CDR3 is TGTGCCAGCAGCGGACAGGGGAATCAGCCCCAGCATTTT. The rearrangement links TRBV12-3 or TRBV12-4 to TRBJ1-5; the match to TRBD1 covers 9 bases. This CDR3 comprises 13 residues. Trimming at V came to 6 bases and at J to 4 bases, leaving 1 base not matched to a gene.

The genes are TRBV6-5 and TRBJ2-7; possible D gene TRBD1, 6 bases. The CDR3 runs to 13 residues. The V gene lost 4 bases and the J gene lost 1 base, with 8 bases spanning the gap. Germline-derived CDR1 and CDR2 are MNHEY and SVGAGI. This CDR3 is CASSSQGSYEQYV. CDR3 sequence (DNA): TGTGCCAGCAGTTCACAGGGATCCTACGAGCAGTACGTC.

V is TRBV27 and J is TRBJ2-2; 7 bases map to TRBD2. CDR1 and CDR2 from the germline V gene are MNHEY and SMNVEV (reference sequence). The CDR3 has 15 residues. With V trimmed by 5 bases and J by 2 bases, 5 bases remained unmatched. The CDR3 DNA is TGTGCCAGCAGTCTGAGGACTAGAAACACCGGGGAGCTGTTTTTT. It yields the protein CASSLRTRNTGELFF.

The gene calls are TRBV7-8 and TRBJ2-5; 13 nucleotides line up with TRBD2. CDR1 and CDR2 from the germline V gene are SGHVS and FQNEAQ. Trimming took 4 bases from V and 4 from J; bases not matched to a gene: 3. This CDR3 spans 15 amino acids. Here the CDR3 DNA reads TGTGCCAGCAGCTCACTAGCGGGGGGGGGAGAGACCCAGTACTTC. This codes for CASSSLAGGGETQYF.

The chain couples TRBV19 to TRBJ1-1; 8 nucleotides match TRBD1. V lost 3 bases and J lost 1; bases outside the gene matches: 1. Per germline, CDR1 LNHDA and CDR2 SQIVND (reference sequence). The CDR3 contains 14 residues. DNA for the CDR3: TGTGCCAGTAGTATGGGGACAGGGAACACTGAAGCTTTCTTT. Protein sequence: CASSMGTGNTEAFF.

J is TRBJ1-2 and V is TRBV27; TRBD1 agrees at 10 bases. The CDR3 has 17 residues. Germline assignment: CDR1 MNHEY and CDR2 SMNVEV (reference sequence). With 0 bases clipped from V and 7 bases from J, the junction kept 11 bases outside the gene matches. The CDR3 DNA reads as TGTGCCAGCAGTTTATCTAGGGGGACAGGGGACATCTTTGGCTACACCTTC. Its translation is CASSLSRGTGDIFGYTF.

The CDR3 coding sequence is TGTGCCAGCAGCTCCGCAGGAGTGGTCCTGCAGGGAGGAATCGGTGGCTACACCTTC. Translation gives CASSSAGVVLQGGIGGYTF. V is TRBV28 and J is TRBJ1-2, with D perhaps matching TRBD1 (5 bases). This CDR3 is built from 19 residues. Germline assignment: CDR1 MDHEN and CDR2 SYDVKM. V dropped 6 bases and J dropped 7 bases, with 33 bases sitting between them.

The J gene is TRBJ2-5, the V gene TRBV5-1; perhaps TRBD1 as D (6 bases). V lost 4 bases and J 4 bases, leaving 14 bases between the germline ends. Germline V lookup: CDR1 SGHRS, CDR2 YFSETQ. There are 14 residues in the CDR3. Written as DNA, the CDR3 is TGCGCCAGCAGCCTAGGGACACAGAGAGAGACCCAGTACTTC. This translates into CASSLGTQRETQYF.

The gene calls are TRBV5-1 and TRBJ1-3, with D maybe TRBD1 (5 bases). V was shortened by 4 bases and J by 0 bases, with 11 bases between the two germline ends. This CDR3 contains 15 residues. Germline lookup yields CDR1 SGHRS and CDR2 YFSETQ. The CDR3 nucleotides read TGCGCCAGCAGCCCCCAGGGAACCTCTGGAAACACCATATATTTT. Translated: CASSPQGTSGNTIYF.

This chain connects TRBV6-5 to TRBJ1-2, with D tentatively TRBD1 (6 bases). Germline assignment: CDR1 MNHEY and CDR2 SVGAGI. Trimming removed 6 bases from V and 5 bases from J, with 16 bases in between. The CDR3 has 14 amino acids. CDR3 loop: CASRTRTALYGYTF. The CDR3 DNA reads TGTGCCAGCAGAACCAGGACAGCATTATATGGCTACACCTTC.

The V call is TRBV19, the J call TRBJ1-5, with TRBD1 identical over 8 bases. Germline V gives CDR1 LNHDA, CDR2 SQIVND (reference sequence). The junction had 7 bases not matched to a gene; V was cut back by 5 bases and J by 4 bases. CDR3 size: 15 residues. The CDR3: CASSLTGGWNQPQHF. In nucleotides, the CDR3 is TGTGCCAGTAGTCTAACAGGGGGTTGGAATCAGCCCCAGCATTTT. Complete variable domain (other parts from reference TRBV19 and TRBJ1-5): DGGITQSPKYLFRKEGQNVTLSCEQNLNHDAMYWYRQDPGQGLRLIYYSQIVNDFQKGDIAEGYSVSREKKESFPLTVTSAQKNPTAFYLCASSLTGGWNQPQHFGDGTRLSIL.

CDR3 protein: CATSRAGGAYNEQFF. The CDR3 DNA follows: TGTGCCACCAGCAGAGCGGGGGGAGCCTACAATGAGCAGTTCTTC. The chain uses TRBV24-1 and TRBJ2-1; TRBD2 matches at 9 bases. The ends lost 7 bases at V and 2 bases at J; junction bases unmatched: 5. CDR3 size: 15 residues. Germline-derived CDR1 and CDR2 are KGHDR and SFDVKD.

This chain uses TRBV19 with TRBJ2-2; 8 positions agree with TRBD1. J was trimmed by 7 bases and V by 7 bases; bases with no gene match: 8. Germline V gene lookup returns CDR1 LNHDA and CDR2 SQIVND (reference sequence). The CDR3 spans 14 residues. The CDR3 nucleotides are TGTGCCAGTACCCTGACAGGGGCCAGCGGGGAGCTGTTTTTT. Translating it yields CASTLTGASGELFF.

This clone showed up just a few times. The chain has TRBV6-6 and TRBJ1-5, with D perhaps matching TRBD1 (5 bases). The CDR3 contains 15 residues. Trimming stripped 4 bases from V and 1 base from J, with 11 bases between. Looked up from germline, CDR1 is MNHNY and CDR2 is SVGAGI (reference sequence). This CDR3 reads CASSSRQGSNQPQHF. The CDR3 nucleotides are TGTGCCAGCAGTTCACGGCAGGGAAGCAATCAGCCCCAGCATTTT.

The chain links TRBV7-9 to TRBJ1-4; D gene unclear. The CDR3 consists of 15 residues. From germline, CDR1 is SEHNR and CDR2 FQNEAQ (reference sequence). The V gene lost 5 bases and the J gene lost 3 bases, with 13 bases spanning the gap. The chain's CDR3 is CASSLTGIANEKLFF. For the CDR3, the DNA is TGTGCCAGCAGCCTTACCGGGATAGCTAATGAAAAACTGTTTTTT.

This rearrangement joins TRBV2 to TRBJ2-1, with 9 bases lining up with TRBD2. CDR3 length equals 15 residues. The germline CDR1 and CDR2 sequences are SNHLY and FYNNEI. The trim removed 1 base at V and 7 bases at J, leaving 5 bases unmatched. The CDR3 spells CASSEERGAGNEQFF. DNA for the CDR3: TGTGCCAGCAGTGAAGAGCGGGGGGCAGGGAATGAGCAGTTCTTC.

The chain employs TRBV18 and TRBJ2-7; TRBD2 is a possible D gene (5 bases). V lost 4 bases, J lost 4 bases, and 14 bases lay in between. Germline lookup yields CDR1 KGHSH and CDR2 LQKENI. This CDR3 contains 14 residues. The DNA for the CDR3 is TGTGCCAGCTCACTTGTTCACGGGATATACGAGCAGTACGTC. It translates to CASSLVHGIYEQYV.

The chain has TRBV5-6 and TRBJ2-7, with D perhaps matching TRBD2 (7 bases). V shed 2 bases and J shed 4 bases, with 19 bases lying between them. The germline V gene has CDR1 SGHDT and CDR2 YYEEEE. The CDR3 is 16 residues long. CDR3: CASSFFGGGGRYEQYF. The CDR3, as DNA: TGTGCCAGCAGCTTCTTTGGAGGGGGGGGCCGGTACGAGCAGTACTTC.

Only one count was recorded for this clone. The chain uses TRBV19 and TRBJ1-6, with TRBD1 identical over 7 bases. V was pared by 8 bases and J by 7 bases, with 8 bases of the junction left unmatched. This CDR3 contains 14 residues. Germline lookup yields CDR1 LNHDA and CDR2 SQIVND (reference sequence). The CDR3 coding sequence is TGTGCCAGTCAGACTCAGGGGGTAAATTCACCCCTCCACTTT. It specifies CASQTQGVNSPLHF.

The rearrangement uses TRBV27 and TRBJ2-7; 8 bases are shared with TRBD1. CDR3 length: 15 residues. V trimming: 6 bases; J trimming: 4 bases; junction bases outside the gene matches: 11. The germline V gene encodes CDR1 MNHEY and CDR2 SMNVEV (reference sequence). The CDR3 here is CASSKTGAGVYEQYF. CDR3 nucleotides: TGTGCCAGCAGCAAGACAGGGGCCGGGGTTTACGAGCAGTACTTC.

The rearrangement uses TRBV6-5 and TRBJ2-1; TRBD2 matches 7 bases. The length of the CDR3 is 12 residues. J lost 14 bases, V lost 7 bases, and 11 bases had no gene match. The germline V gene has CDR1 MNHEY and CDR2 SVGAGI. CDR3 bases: TGTGCCAGCAACGGCAGGACGGGGGGTGAGTTCTTC. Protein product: CASNGRTGGEFF.

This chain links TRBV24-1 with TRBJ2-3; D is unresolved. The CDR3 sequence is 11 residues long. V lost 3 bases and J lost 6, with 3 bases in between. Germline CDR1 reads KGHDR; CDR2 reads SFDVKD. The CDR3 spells CATSDEDTQYF. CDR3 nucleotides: TGTGCCACCAGTGATGAGGATACGCAGTATTTT.